A selection of T cell receptor beta chains follows, all from one sample in a study of cytotoxic CD8 clonotypes in ibrutinib-treated CLL. Sequencing was performed with immunoSEQ multiplex PCR; in TCRdb, only in-frame clones are kept and a portion is missing. The sample holds about 130,000 clones; 79% are singletons and the top ten take 9.5% to 15%. Sequences were derived from PBMCs, sampled after 12 months of ibrutinib treatment. Receptors were obtained from a human donor with chronic lymphocytic leukemia. The CDR3 runs from the conserved cysteine through the conserved F or W. A D gene is named only where the DNA matches it firmly. Clone size is stated in some rows and not others, as once, few, many or a class when expanded.

D	J	V	size	DNA	CDR3
.	TRBJ1-4	TRBV6-7	.	TGTGCCAGCAGTTACATCGCAGGGGAAGTAGATTACGATGAAAAACTGTTTTTT	CASSYIAGEVDYDEKLFF
TRBD2	TRBJ2-7	TRBV5-3	.	TGTGCCAGAAGCGTTCGGACTAGCGGGACAAAGCTCTCCCGGGGGATGCAGTACTTC	CARSVRTSGTKLSRGMQYF
TRBD1	TRBJ2-7	TRBV2	.	TGTGCCAGCAGTGGGGACAGGGCGTACTACGAGCAGTACTTC	CASSGDRAYYEQYF
.	TRBJ2-6	TRBV11-1	.	TGTGCCAGCAGCTTAGAGGGATTGAACCCTGGTGGCAACGTCCTGACTTTC	CASSLEGLNPGGNVLTF
TRBD2	TRBJ2-2	TRBV6-4	.	TGTGCCAGCAGCCTGACTAGCTTTAAGGCCGGGGAGCTGTTTTTT	CASSLTSFKAGELFF
.	TRBJ1-1	TRBV11-2	.	TGTGCCAGCAGCTTAGGACCGGCTGAAGCTTTCTTT	CASSLGPAEAFF
.	TRBJ2-7	TRBV5-1	few	TGCGCCAGCAGCTTGGAGTCTCCCGAGCAGTACTTC	CASSLESPEQYF
.	TRBJ1-5	TRBV19	.	TGTGCCAGTAGTTTCGCCGAGGCCCTCAATCAGCCCCAGCATTTT	CASSFAEALNQPQHF
.	TRBJ2-1	TRBV4-1	.	TGCGCCAGCAGCCCGATCCGGGACTTACTATACAATGAGCAGTTCTTC	CASSPIRDLLYNEQFF
TRBD2	TRBJ2-1	TRBV9	.	TGTGCCAGCAGCGTCCCCGGACTAGCGGGAGGGAATGAGCAGTTCTTC	CASSVPGLAGGNEQFF
.	TRBJ1-2	TRBV7-9	.	TGTGCCAGCAGCCCAGGACCGACTAACTATGGCTACACCTTC	CASSPGPTNYGYTF
.	TRBJ2-2	TRBV4-2	.	TGTGCCAGCAGCCAAGGGCCCTCCGGGGAGCTGTTTTTT	CASSQGPSGELFF
.	TRBJ1-1	TRBV2	few	TGTGCCAGCAGTTCCCAGGGTGTCGAAACTGAAGCTTTCTTT	CASSSQGVETEAFF
.	TRBJ1-2	TRBV7-8	.	TGTGCCAGCAGCTTATGGGCAGGGGCCTATGGCTACACCTTC	CASSLWAGAYGYTF
.	TRBJ2-1	TRBV11-3	.	TGTGCCAGCAGTACGGGGTCGTGGTACAATGAGCAGTTCTTC	CASSTGSWYNEQFF
TRBD1	TRBJ1-2	TRBV6-6	.	TGTGCCAGCAGCGAAGGGACAGGGCAACGCTACACCTTC	CASSEGTGQRYTF
TRBD2	TRBJ2-3	TRBV7-3	.	TGTGCCAGCGCACCCCCGCTAGCGGGTACAGATACGCAGTATTTT	CASAPPLAGTDTQYF
TRBD1	TRBJ2-1	TRBV5-1	once	TGCGCCAGCAGCTTGACAGGGGCGAATGAGCAGTTCTTC	CASSLTGANEQFF
TRBD2	TRBJ2-7	TRBV4-2	.	TGTGCCAGCAGCAGGACCACGGGAGGCTACGAGCAGTACTTC	CASSRTTGGYEQYF
.	TRBJ1-1	TRBV4-1	.	TGCGCCAGCAGCCAAGGCAGCAACACTGAAGCTTTCTTT	CASSQGSNTEAFF
TRBD1	TRBJ1-3	TRBV2	.	TGTGCCAGCAGTGCCACCGGGACAGGGGCAAGAAACACCATATATTTT	CASSATGTGARNTIYF
.	TRBJ1-2	TRBV12-5	.	TGTGCTAGTGGTTTGGTACTGGGAGGCAAAGATGTCTACACCTTC	CASGLVLGGKDVYTF
TRBD2	TRBJ2-5	TRBV7-2	.	TGTGCCAGCAGCTTAGCGCTAGCGGATCCCCGTATGGAGACCCAGTACTTC	CASSLALADPRMETQYF
.	TRBJ1-1	TRBV5-8	.	TGTGCCAGCAGCTCCTACACTGAAGCTTTCTTT	CASSSYTEAFF
TRBD2	TRBJ2-1	TRBV29-1	.	TGCAGCTCCAGTAGCGGGAGGGCCGGGACGCATGAGCAGTTCTTC	CSSSSGRAGTHEQFF
.	TRBJ2-7	TRBV19	.	TGTGCCAGTAGTCCGTGGGCTAGCGACAACTACGAGCAGTACTTC	CASSPWASDNYEQYF